These 24 T cell receptor beta chains were sequenced from one sample in a study of spatial heterogeneity in lung cancer. Whole-study results and caveats: In tumors, expanded intratumoral alpha and beta TCR counts tracked mutation counts.

TCRdb re-analysed the 5' RACE reads in MiXCR, keeping a single row per CDR3 protein. The sample consists of under 5,000 distinct CDR3 sequences, just under 30% of them appearing once. No antigen is known for these receptors. Time point reported: sample taken at primary tumor resection. Here the sequenced sample was lung tumor tissue, taken at surgery. These receptors originate from a female donor with early-stage non-small cell lung cancer.

At least ten counts were recorded for this clonotype. The V gene is TRBV11-2, the J gene TRBJ2-1, with D perhaps TRBD2 (6 bases). V was trimmed by 3 bases and J by 6 bases, leaving 9 bases between them. Germline CDR1 reads SGHAT; CDR2 reads FQNNGV. The CDR3 spans 13 residues. CDR3 bases: TGTGCCAGCAGCTTCCAGGGAGGCAATGAGCAGTTCTTC. Its translation is CASSFQGGNEQFF.

This clonotype occurred many times. The chain links TRBV6-1 to TRBJ2-7; D gene unclear. The germline gives CDR1 MNHNS, CDR2 SASEGT. The V gene lost 6 bases and the J gene lost 6 bases, with 9 bases spanning the gap. This CDR3 has 11 residues. The CDR3 spells CASRVDPEQYF. CDR3 sequence (DNA): TGTGCCAGCAGAGTGGACCCCGAGCAGTACTTC.

In its sample, this clonotype ranks as medium-sized. This CDR3 reads CASSLQLAGGLDTQYF. CDR3 bases: TGTGCCAGCAGTTTACAACTAGCGGGAGGGTTGGATACGCAGTATTTT. The chain employs TRBV28 and TRBJ2-3; 13 positions agree with TRBD2. Trimming took 2 bases from V and 6 from J; bases not matched to a gene: 5. The CDR3 covers 16 residues. Germline V gene lookup returns CDR1 MDHEN and CDR2 SYDVKM.

This clonotype is judged large (0.1 to 1%). The chain recombines TRBV4-2 with TRBJ2-7, with 11 nucleotides matching TRBD2. After removal of 3 bases from V and 2 bases from J, the junction contained 3 bases not matched to a gene. The germline V gene has CDR1 LGHNA and CDR2 YNFKEQ. The CDR3 sequence is 15 residues long. CDR3 region: CASSQTSGAAYEQYF. CDR3 DNA: TGTGCCAGCAGCCAGACTAGCGGGGCCGCCTACGAGCAGTACTTC.

This clonotype was picked up many times. The chain recombines TRBV2 with TRBJ2-7, with 8 bases lining up with TRBD2. V shed 8 bases and J 4 bases; nucleotides not matched to a gene: 4. The germline V gene has CDR1 SNHLY and CDR2 FYNNEI. The CDR3 length is 12 residues. Here the CDR3 reads CASRGGSYEQYF. The CDR3 DNA sequence: TGTGCCAGCCGGGGGGGGTCTTACGAGCAGTACTTC.

This clonotype has a count of ten or more. The rearrangement joins TRBV6-5 to TRBJ1-1; D not resolved. CDR1 MNHEY and CDR2 SVGAGI come from the germline V gene. The CDR3 consists of 13 residues. V gave up 5 bases and J gave up 7 bases, with 14 bases separating them. This CDR3 reads CASSQLANGEAFF. The CDR3 DNA follows: TGTGCCAGCAGTCAATTAGCTAACGGTGAAGCTTTCTTT.

This rearrangement joins TRBV5-1 to TRBJ2-1; D is possibly TRBD2 (5 bases). The V gene lost 1 base and the J gene lost 4 bases, with 15 bases spanning the gap. The CDR3 runs 16 residues. Germline CDR1 reads SGHRS; CDR2 reads YFSETQ. The CDR3, as DNA: TGCGCCAGCAGCTTGAGACCTAGTGGGAGTTACAATGAGCAGTTCTTC. Encoded protein: CASSLRPSGSYNEQFF. Together with reference TRBV5-1 and TRBJ2-1, the CDR3 gives the full variable domain: KAGVTQTPRYLIKTRGQQVTLSCSPISGHRSVSWYQQTPGQGLQFLFEYFSETQRNKGNFPGRFSGRQFSNSRSEMNVSTLELGDSALYLCASSLRPSGSYNEQFFGPGTRLTVL.

The J gene is TRBJ1-2, the V gene TRBV4-1, with D maybe TRBD1 (5 bases). The CDR3 consists of 15 residues. Per germline, CDR1 MGHRA and CDR2 YSYEKL. V lost 0 bases and J 8 bases, leaving 16 bases between the germline ends. DNA of the CDR3: TGCGCCAGCAGCCAAGATGTTCAGGGCGAGAGGGGCTACACCTTC. Its protein product is CASSQDVQGERGYTF.

The chain uses TRBV7-8 and TRBJ2-7, with D tentatively TRBD1 (6 bases). Trimming left V 2 bases short and J 2 bases short, with 16 bases between. The CDR3 runs to 16 residues. CDR1 is SGHVS, CDR2 FQNEAQ, per germline. CDR3 amino acids: CASSLFARTAPYEQYF. Here the CDR3 DNA reads TGTGCCAGCAGCTTATTCGCACGGACAGCCCCCTACGAGCAGTACTTC.

Judged by abundance, this clonotype is medium-sized. V is TRBV6-6 and J is TRBJ2-2; D remains unclear. Deletions cut 2 bases from V and 5 bases from J, with 6 bases between. Germline CDR1 and CDR2: MNHNY and SVGAGI (reference sequence). The CDR3 loop spans 13 amino acids. As DNA, the CDR3 is TGTGCCAGCAGTTACAGCCGGACCGGGGAGCTGTTTTTT. This sequence encodes CASSYSRTGELFF.

Relative to its sample, this clonotype is medium-sized (0.01 to 0.1%). V gene TRBV12-3 or TRBV12-4 combines with J gene TRBJ1-6; TRBD1 matches 7 bases. With 3 bases clipped from V and 2 bases from J, the junction kept 7 bases outside the gene matches. The CDR3 totals 17 residues. CDR3 nucleotides: TGTGCCAGCAGTTTGGCGACCGGGACAGCCTATAATTCACCCCTCCACTTT. This sequence encodes CASSLATGTAYNSPLHF.

The rearrangement uses TRBV11-3 and TRBJ1-3; D is perhaps TRBD1 (6 bases). The CDR3 contains 13 residues. V was trimmed by 4 bases and J by 4 bases, leaving 8 bases between them. CDR1 and CDR2 from the germline V gene are SGHNT and YENEEA. The CDR3 coding sequence is TGTGCCAGCAGCTCCGGACAGGGAAACACCATATATTTT. Amino acids: CASSSGQGNTIYF.

This clonotype was observed at least ten times. The chain employs TRBV2 and TRBJ2-5; TRBD1 matches 8 bases. Germline CDR1 SNHLY, CDR2 FYNNEI. The CDR3 is 14 residues long. The trim removed 6 bases at V and 7 bases at J, leaving 10 bases unmatched. The CDR3 bases are TGTGCCAGCAGAGCCGGGACAGGAGATCTGACCCAGTACTTC. Translation: CASRAGTGDLTQYF.

The V call is TRBV19, the J call TRBJ1-5; D is perhaps TRBD1 (5 bases). Germline values: CDR1 LNHDA, CDR2 SQIVND (reference sequence). The germline V and J ends were trimmed by 5 bases and 2 bases, with 13 bases remaining between them. CDR3 size: 15 residues. The CDR3 coding sequence is TGTGCCAGTAGTTTGAGGGGTCAGGGCAATCAGCCCCAGCATTTT. This encodes CASSLRGQGNQPQHF.

This clonotype has ten or more counts. The chain recombines TRBV7-9 with TRBJ2-3, with a possible D match to TRBD1 (6 bases). Trimming left V 0 bases short and J 2 bases short, with 6 bases between. Per germline, CDR1 SEHNR and CDR2 FQNEAQ (reference sequence). The CDR3 length is 14 residues. The DNA of the CDR3 is TGTGCCAGCAGCTTAGCGGGGGCCACAGATACGCAGTATTTT. It encodes CASSLAGATDTQYF. The variable domain in full, completed from reference TRBV7-9 and TRBJ2-3, reads DTGVSQNPRHKITKRGQNVTFRCDPISEHNRLYWYRQTLGQGPEFLTYFQNEAQLEKSRLLSDRFSAERPKGSFSTLEIQRTEQGDSAMYLCASSLAGATDTQYFGPGTRLTVL.

By share of the sample, this clonotype is medium-sized. J is TRBJ2-3 and V is TRBV4-3, with D perhaps matching TRBD2 (6 bases). The V gene lost 0 bases and the J gene lost 4 bases, with 8 bases spanning the gap. CDR1 and CDR2 (germline): LGHNA, YSLEER. The CDR3 sequence is 14 residues long. This CDR3 is CASSQEGGADTQYF. The CDR3 nucleotides read TGCGCCAGCAGCCAAGAGGGGGGAGCAGATACGCAGTATTTT.

The rearrangement joins TRBV7-8 to TRBJ2-3; TRBD1 matches at 8 bases. The CDR3 is 14 residues long. In germline, CDR1 is SGHVS, CDR2 FQNEAQ. V lost 4 bases and J lost 9; bases outside the gene matches: 9. Written as DNA, the CDR3 is TGTGCCAGCAGCTCGCAGACAGGGGATGGCACGCAGTATTTT. It encodes CASSSQTGDGTQYF.

The rearrangement links TRBV27 to TRBJ1-5; 7 positions match TRBD1. The CDR3 sequence is 14 residues long. CDR1 MNHEY and CDR2 SMNVEV come from the germline V gene (reference sequence). Trimming removed 5 bases from V and 5 bases from J; junction bases left unmatched: 6. The CDR3 nucleotides are TGTGCCAGCAGTATACAGGGGCCCCATCAGCCCCAGCATTTT. Amino acids: CASSIQGPHQPQHF.

This clonotype occurred once. The V gene is TRBV6-5, the J gene TRBJ2-7; possibly TRBD2 for D (6 bases). The CDR3 contains 14 residues. Germline V lookup: CDR1 MNHEY, CDR2 SVGAGI. V gave up 2 bases and J gave up 3 bases, with 11 bases separating them. The DNA of the CDR3 is TGTGCCAGCAGTTACCGGGACTGGGGCTACGAGCAGTACTTC. Its translation is CASSYRDWGYEQYF.

By its share, this clonotype is large (0.1 to 1%). The chain combines TRBV12-3 or TRBV12-4 with TRBJ2-5; weak D call: TRBD1 (5 bases). This CDR3 has 14 amino acids. V gave up 3 bases and J gave up 2 bases, with 10 bases separating them. CDR3 protein: CASSFPDSQETQYF. Written as DNA, the CDR3 is TGTGCCAGCAGTTTCCCAGACAGTCAAGAGACCCAGTACTTC.

The J gene is TRBJ1-2, the V gene TRBV28; possible D gene TRBD1, 5 bases. The germline V gene encodes CDR1 MDHEN and CDR2 SYDVKM. This CDR3 has 14 amino acids. V was cut by 3 bases and J by 5 bases, with 13 bases left in between. The CDR3, as DNA: TGTGCCAGCAGTTTCCGGGGACCCCTTTATGGCTACACCTTC. Amino acid sequence: CASSFRGPLYGYTF.

The chain couples TRBV6-9 to TRBJ1-3; D gene ambiguous. The CDR3 covers 14 residues. V gave up 7 bases and J gave up 0 bases, with 10 bases separating them. From germline, CDR1 is MNHGY and CDR2 SVAAGI. The CDR3 protein is CASMVPSSGNTIYF. DNA of the CDR3: TGTGCCAGCATGGTCCCGAGCTCTGGAAACACCATATATTTT.

This clonotype was picked up many times. V usage is TRBV20-1 and J usage is TRBJ2-7; D perhaps matches TRBD2 (5 bases). This CDR3 has 14 amino acids. Germline V gene lookup returns CDR1 DFQATT and CDR2 SNEGSKA (reference sequence). V shed 2 bases and J shed 2 bases, with 13 bases lying between them. The CDR3 nucleotides are TGCAGTGCTAGATCCGGGGTCCTTCCCTACGAGCAGTACTTC. Translation gives CSARSGVLPYEQYF.

At least ten counts were recorded for this clonotype. The rearrangement uses TRBV18 and TRBJ1-1; D remains ambiguous. Germline CDR1 reads KGHSH; CDR2 reads LQKENI. Trimming removed 6 bases from V and 0 bases from J, with 8 bases in between. The CDR3 runs 13 residues. CDR3 nucleotides: TGTGCCAGCTCTCAAAACCTGAACACTGAAGCTTTCTTT. Translating gives CASSQNLNTEAFF.